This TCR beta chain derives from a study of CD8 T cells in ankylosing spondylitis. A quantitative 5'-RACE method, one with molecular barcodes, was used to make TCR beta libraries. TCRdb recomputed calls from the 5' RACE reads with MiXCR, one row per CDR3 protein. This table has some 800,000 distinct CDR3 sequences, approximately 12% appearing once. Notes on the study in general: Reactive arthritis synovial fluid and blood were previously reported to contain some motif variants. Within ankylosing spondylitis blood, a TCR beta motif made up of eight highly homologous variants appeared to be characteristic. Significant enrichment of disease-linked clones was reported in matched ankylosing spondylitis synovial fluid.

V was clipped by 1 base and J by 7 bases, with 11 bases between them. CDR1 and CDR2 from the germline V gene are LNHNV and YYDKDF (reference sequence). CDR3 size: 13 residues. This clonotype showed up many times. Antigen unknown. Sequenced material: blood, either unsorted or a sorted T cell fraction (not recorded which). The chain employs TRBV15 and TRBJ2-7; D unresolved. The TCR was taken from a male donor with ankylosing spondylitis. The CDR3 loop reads CATSRAPREEQYF. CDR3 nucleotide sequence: TGTGCCACCAGCAGAGCCCCAAGGGAAGAGCAGTACTTC.